This TCR beta chain was observed in a study of blood T cell repertoires in COVID-19. The table came from immunoSEQ multiplex PCR; TCRdb's copy has only in-frame clones and leaves some out. The data show around 21,000 clones, with roughly 84% seen just once and 3.2% held by the top ten. Trimming removed 0 bases at V and 1 base at J, with 12 bases between. The CDR3 consists of 16 residues. Looked up from germline, CDR1 is MNHNS and CDR2 is SASEGT. This TCR was recovered from a man aged 40-49 years with acute or convalescent COVID-19. The V call is TRBV6-1, the J call TRBJ2-5; a weak D match, TRBD1 (6 bases). Sequences were obtained from peripheral blood. The CDR3, as DNA: TGTGCCAGCAGTGAAGCGCGATTAGGGGGCCAAGAGACCCAGTACTTC. Its protein is CASSEARLGGQETQYF.